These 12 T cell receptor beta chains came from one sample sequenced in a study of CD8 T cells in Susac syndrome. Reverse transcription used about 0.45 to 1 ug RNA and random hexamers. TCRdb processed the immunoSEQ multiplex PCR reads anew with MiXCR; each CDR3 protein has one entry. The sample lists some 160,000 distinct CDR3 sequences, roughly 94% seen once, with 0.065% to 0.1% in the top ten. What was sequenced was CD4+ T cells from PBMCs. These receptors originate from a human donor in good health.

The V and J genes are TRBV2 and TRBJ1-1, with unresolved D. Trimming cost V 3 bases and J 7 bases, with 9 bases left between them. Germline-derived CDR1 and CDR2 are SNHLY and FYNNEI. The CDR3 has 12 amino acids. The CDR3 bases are TGTGCCAGCAGTGAGTTACAGCTTGAAGCTTTCTTT. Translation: CASSELQLEAFF.

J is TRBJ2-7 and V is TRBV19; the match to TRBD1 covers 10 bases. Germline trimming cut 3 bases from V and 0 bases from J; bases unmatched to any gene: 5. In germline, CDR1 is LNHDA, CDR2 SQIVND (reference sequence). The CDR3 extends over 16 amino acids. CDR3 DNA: TGTGCCAGTAGTATGGGGACAGGGGCCATCTCCTACGAGCAGTACTTC. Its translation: CASSMGTGAISYEQYF.

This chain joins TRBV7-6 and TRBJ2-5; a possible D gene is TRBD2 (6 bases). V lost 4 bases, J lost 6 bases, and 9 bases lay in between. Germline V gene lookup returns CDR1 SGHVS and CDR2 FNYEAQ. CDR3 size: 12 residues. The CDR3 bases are TGTGCCAGCAGCTCCGGGGGTAAGACCCAGTACTTC. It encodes CASSSGGKTQYF.

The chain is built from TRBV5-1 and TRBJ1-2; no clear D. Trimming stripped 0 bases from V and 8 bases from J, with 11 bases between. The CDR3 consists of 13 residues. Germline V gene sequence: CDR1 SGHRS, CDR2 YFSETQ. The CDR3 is CASSLESSGGYTF. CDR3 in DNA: TGCGCCAGCAGCTTGGAGAGCTCGGGAGGCTACACCTTC. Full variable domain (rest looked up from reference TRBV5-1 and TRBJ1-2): KAGVTQTPRYLIKTRGQQVTLSCSPISGHRSVSWYQQTPGQGLQFLFEYFSETQRNKGNFPGRFSGRQFSNSRSEMNVSTLELGDSALYLCASSLESSGGYTFGSGTRLTVV.

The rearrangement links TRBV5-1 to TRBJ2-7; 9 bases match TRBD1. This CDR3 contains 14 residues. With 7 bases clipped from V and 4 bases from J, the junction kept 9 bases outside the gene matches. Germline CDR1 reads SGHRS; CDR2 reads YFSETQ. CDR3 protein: CASHVQGARYEQYF. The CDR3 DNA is TGCGCCAGCCATGTACAGGGGGCGAGGTACGAGCAGTACTTC.

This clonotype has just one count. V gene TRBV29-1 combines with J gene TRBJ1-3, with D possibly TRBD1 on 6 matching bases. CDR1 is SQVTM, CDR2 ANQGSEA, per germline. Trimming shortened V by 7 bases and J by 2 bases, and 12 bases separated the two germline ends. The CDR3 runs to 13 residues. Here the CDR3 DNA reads TGCAGCGCAAAACAGGGAGCTGGAAACACCATATATTTT. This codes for CSAKQGAGNTIYF.

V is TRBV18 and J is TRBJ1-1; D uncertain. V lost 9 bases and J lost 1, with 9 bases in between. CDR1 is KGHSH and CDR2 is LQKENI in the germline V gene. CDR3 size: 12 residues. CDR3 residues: CASSIENTEAFF. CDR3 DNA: TGTGCCAGTTCTATAGAGAACACTGAAGCTTTCTTT. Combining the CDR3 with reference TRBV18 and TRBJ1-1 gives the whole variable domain NAGVMQNPRHLVRRRGQEARLRCSPMKGHSHVYWYRQLPEEGLKFMVYLQKENIIDESGMPKERFSAEFPKEGPSILRIQQVVRGDSAAYFCASSIENTEAFFGQGTRLTVV.

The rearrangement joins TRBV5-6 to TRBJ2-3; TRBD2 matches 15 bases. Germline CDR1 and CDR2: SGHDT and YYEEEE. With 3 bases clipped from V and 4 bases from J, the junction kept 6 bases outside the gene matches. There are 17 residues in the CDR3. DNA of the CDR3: TGTGCCAGCAGCTGGCCGGGACTAGCGGGAGGAGCAGATACGCAGTATTTT. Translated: CASSWPGLAGGADTQYF.

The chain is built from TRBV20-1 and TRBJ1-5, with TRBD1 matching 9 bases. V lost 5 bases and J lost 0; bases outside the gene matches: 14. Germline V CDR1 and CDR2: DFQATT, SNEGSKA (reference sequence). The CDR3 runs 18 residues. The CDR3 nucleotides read TGCAGTGCTCAGGGGGTGGACAGGGGTTTCCATAGCAATCAGCCCCAGCATTTT. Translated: CSAQGVDRGFHSNQPQHF.

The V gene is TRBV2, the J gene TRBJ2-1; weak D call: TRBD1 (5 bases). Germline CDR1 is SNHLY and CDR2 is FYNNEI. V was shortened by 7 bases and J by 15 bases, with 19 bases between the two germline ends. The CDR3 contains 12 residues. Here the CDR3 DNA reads TGTGCCAGCAACCAGGGCCGATTTATCTTGTTCTTC. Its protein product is CASNQGRFILFF.

The CDR3 DNA sequence: TGTGCCAGCAGCCAAGGACCGTGGGACCCCGATGGCTACACCTTC. Its translation is CASSQGPWDPDGYTF. V is TRBV3-1 and J is TRBJ1-2; possibly TRBD1 for D (5 bases). Trimming removed 1 base at V and 6 bases at J, with 15 bases between. CDR1 LGHDT and CDR2 YNNKEL come from the germline V gene (reference sequence). The CDR3 consists of 15 residues.

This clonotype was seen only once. CDR3 coding DNA: TGCAGTGCTAGAAACAGGGTCGGAATAGGTGAAGCTTTCTTT. Protein: CSARNRVGIGEAFF. The rearrangement links TRBV20-1 to TRBJ1-1, with a possible D match to TRBD1 (6 bases). This CDR3 is 14 amino acids long. V lost 2 bases to trimming and J lost 7 bases, with 17 bases between them. CDR1 DFQATT and CDR2 SNEGSKA come from the germline V gene (reference sequence).